Listed below are T cell receptor beta chains from one sample, sequenced in a study of T cells in Graves' hyperthyroidism and ophthalmopathy. TCRdb recomputed calls from the multiplex PCR reads with MiXCR, one row per CDR3 protein. The sample yields roughly 500,000 distinct CDR3 sequences, roughly a sixth seen once. Sequenced input: blood. Every receptor here comes from a woman in her twenties or thirties with Graves' ophthalmopathy. Both conserved end residues are part of each CDR3. The D gene is left open where the match is weak. Clone sizes are given selectively: once, few, many, or a class where the clone is expanded.

V: TRBV7-9
J: TRBJ2-5
D: -
size: many
CDR3: CASSPRTGTETQYF
DNA: TGTGCCAGCAGCCCCAGGACGGGGACCGAGACCCAGTACTTC

V: TRBV7-2
J: TRBJ2-7
D: TRBD1
size: many
CDR3: CASSVTGDSSYEQYF
DNA: TGTGCCAGCAGCGTGACAGGGGATAGCTCCTACGAGCAGTACTTC

V: TRBV7-6
J: TRBJ2-3
D: -
size: -
CDR3: CASSFRGAGSTDTQYF
DNA: TGTGCCAGCAGCTTCAGGGGGGCCGGGAGCACAGATACGCAGTATTTT

V: TRBV7-3
J: TRBJ2-7
D: -
size: many
CDR3: CASSLQEGEQYF
DNA: TGTGCCAGCAGCTTACAGGAGGGCGAGCAGTACTTC

V: TRBV15
J: TRBJ2-7
D: -
size: many
CDR3: CATSREVGREQYF
DNA: TGTGCCACCAGCAGAGAAGTGGGTAGGGAGCAGTACTTC

V: TRBV18
J: TRBJ1-5
D: -
size: many
CDR3: CASSPGAGGTNQPQHF
DNA: TGTGCCAGCTCACCAGGGGCTGGGGGTACTAATCAGCCCCAGCATTTT

V: TRBV28
J: TRBJ2-1
D: TRBD1
size: few
CDR3: CASSSSGGRGFNEQFF
DNA: TGTGCCAGCAGTTCCTCAGGGGGCAGGGGTTTTAATGAGCAGTTCTTC

V: TRBV7-9
J: TRBJ2-7
D: -
size: few
CDR3: CASSLPGGLTYEQYF
DNA: TGTGCCAGCAGCTTACCTGGGGGCCTTACCTACGAGCAGTACTTC

V: TRBV16
J: TRBJ1-5
D: -
size: many
CDR3: CASSQSPTDFSNQPQHF
DNA: TGTGCCAGCAGCCAATCTCCTACAGATTTTAGCAATCAGCCCCAGCATTTT

V: TRBV6-5
J: TRBJ1-1
D: -
size: many
CDR3: CASSYSVWGAGTEAFF
DNA: TGTGCCAGCAGTTACTCAGTTTGGGGGGCCGGCACTGAAGCTTTCTTT

V: TRBV6-1
J: TRBJ2-1
D: TRBD2
size: -
CDR3: CASRRNGGGYNEQFF
DNA: TGTGCCAGCAGGAGAAATGGGGGGGGTTACAATGAGCAGTTCTTC

V: TRBV4-3
J: TRBJ2-1
D: -
size: many
CDR3: CASSHIGWDEQFF
DNA: TGCGCCAGCAGCCATATTGGATGGGATGAGCAGTTCTTC

V: TRBV20-1
J: TRBJ2-3
D: -
size: many
CDR3: CSAPRGPTYTDTQYF
DNA: TGCAGTGCTCCCAGGGGCCCAACTTACACAGATACGCAGTATTTT

V: TRBV11-2
J: TRBJ2-4
D: -
size: many
CDR3: CASSHSAVQIAKNIQYF
DNA: TGTGCCAGCAGCCATTCTGCAGTCCAAATAGCCAAAAACATTCAGTACTTC

V: TRBV28
J: TRBJ1-1
D: -
size: many
CDR3: CASSPGDSSNTEAFF
DNA: TGTGCCAGCAGTCCCGGAGACAGCTCGAACACTGAAGCTTTCTTT

V: TRBV4-2
J: TRBJ2-5
D: TRBD2
size: few
CDR3: CASSLHGSSGRALGETQYF
DNA: TGTGCCAGCAGCCTTCACGGGTCTAGCGGGAGGGCCCTCGGAGAGACCCAGTACTTC

V: TRBV7-2
J: TRBJ2-7
D: TRBD2
size: many
CDR3: CASSRRLAGTRGYEQYF
DNA: TGTGCCAGCAGCCGTAGACTAGCGGGCACGAGGGGGTACGAGCAGTACTTC

V: TRBV3-1
J: TRBJ2-7
D: TRBD2
size: many
CDR3: CASSRFASGTYEQYF
DNA: TGTGCCAGCAGCCGGTTCGCTAGCGGTACCTACGAGCAGTACTTC

V: TRBV2
J: TRBJ2-7
D: -
size: many
CDR3: CASSEYKEQYF
DNA: TGTGCCAGCAGTGAATACAAAGAGCAGTACTTC

V: TRBV7-2
J: TRBJ1-2
D: -
size: few
CDR3: CASSPGGGVGYTF
DNA: TGTGCCAGCAGTCCTGGCGGGGGGGTCGGCTACACCTTC

V: TRBV4-2
J: TRBJ1-1
D: TRBD1
size: -
CDR3: CASSQDWRNRGLNTEAFF
DNA: TGTGCCAGCAGCCAAGATTGGCGGAACAGGGGCCTAAACACTGAAGCTTTCTTT

V: TRBV6-2/TRBV6-3
J: TRBJ2-5
D: -
size: few
CDR3: CASSYVTGQETQYF
DNA: TGTGCCAGCAGTTACGTGACAGGACAAGAGACCCAGTACTTC

V: TRBV7-9
J: TRBJ1-4
D: -
size: many
CDR3: CASSPEGELLFEKLFF
DNA: TGTGCCAGCAGCCCCGAGGGGGAACTGTTATTTGAAAAACTGTTTTTT

V: TRBV4-1
J: TRBJ2-2
D: TRBD2
size: few
CDR3: CASRRAGGPGELFF
DNA: TGCGCCAGCAGAAGGGCGGGAGGGCCCGGGGAGCTGTTTTTT

V: TRBV4-3
J: TRBJ1-1
D: -
size: many
CDR3: CASSQDFQANTEAFF
DNA: TGCGCCAGCAGCCAAGATTTCCAGGCGAACACTGAAGCTTTCTTT

V: TRBV5-8
J: TRBJ2-3
D: -
size: -
CDR3: CASSWEATQYF
DNA: TGTGCCAGCAGCTGGGAGGCCACGCAGTATTTT

V: TRBV30
J: TRBJ2-1
D: -
size: many
CDR3: CAWSSPSPTYNEQFF
DNA: TGTGCCTGGTCCTCGCCGTCACCCACCTACAATGAGCAGTTCTTC

V: TRBV14
J: TRBJ1-1
D: -
size: many
CDR3: CASSSRTWGLGVAFF
DNA: TGTGCCAGCAGCTCAAGAACTTGGGGACTTGGCGTTGCTTTCTTT

V: TRBV6-1
J: TRBJ2-5
D: -
size: once
CDR3: CASKRDTGRETQYF
DNA: TGTGCCAGTAAACGGGACACCGGTCGGGAGACCCAGTACTTC

V: TRBV6-9
J: TRBJ2-7
D: -
size: -
CDR3: CASSPSNEYEQYF
DNA: TGTGCCAGCAGTCCTTCGAACGAATACGAGCAGTACTTC

V: TRBV7-9
J: TRBJ1-4
D: TRBD1
size: -
CDR3: CASSFKIRQGGTTNEKLFF
DNA: TGTGCCAGCAGCTTTAAAATCCGCCAGGGGGGGACAACTAATGAAAAACTGTTTTTT